This TCR beta chain was sequenced during a study of human T cells and chemical hapten exposure. Individual cDNA molecules had unique molecular identifiers attached to them by the library. TCRdb processed the RACE reads anew with MiXCR; each CDR3 protein has one entry. The sample has 360,000 or so distinct CDR3 sequences; around 6% are singletons. CDR3 size: 15 residues. V lost 7 bases to trimming and J lost 5 bases; unmatched junction nucleotides: 12. CDR1 is MDHEN and CDR2 is SYDVKM in the germline V gene. Time point in this sample: patch test 2, 6 weeks after DPC sensitization. Stated treatment: therapeutic diphenylcyclopropenone sensitization with weekly scalp DPC. This clonotype appeared a few times.

This TCR was sampled from a woman younger than 30 with alopecia areata. Some clones in this sample may be carry-over from other donors' samples. The sequences come from whole blood, collected in connection with sensitization to the hapten diphenylcyclopropenone (DPC). This chain joins TRBV28 and TRBJ2-7, with 9 bases identical to TRBD1. CDR3 nucleotides: TGTGCCAGCACCACGGAAGGGACAGGGTTTAACGAGCAGTACTTC. Amino acid sequence: CASTTEGTGFNEQYF.